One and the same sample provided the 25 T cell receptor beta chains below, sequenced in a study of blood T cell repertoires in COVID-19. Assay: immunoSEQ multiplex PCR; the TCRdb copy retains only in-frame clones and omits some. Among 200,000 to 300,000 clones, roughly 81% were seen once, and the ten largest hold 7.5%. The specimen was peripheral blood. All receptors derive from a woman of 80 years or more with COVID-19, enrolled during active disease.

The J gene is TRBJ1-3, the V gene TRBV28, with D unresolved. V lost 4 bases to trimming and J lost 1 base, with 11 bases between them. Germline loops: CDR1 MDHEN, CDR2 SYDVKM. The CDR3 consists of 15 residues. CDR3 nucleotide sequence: TGTGCCAGCAGTTCCATGAGAGGGTCTGGAAACACCATATATTTT. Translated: CASSSMRGSGNTIYF.

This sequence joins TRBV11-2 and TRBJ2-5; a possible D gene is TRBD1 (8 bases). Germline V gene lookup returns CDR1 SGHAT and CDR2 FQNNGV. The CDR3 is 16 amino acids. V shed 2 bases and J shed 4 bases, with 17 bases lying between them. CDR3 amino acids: CASSLTGGVIGETQYF. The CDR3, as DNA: TGTGCCAGCAGCTTAACAGGGGGGGTTATAGGAGAGACCCAGTACTTC.

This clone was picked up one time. As DNA, the CDR3 is TGTGCCACCGAGGCAGGGAACTATGGCTACACCTTC. It is translated as CATEAGNYGYTF. The chain uses TRBV25-1 and TRBJ1-2; D might be TRBD1 (5 bases). Germline CDR1 reads MGHDK; CDR2 reads SYGVNS. There are 12 residues in the CDR3. V lost 10 bases and J 2 bases, leaving 11 bases between the germline ends.

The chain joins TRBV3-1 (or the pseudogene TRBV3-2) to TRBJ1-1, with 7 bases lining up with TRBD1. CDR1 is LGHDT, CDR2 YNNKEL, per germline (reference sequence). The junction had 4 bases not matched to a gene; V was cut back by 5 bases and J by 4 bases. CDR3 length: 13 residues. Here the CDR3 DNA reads TGTGCCAGCAGCGCCCAGGGGGTCACTGAAGCTTTCTTT. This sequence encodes CASSAQGVTEAFF.

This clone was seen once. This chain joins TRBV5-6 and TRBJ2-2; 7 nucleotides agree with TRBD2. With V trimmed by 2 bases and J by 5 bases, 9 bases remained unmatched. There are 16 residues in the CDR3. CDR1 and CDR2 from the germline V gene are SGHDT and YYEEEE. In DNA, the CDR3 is TGTGCCAGCAGCTTCTGGACTACCGGGAGGACCGGGGAGCTGTTTTTT. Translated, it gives CASSFWTTGRTGELFF. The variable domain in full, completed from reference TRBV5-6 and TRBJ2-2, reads DAGVTQSPTHLIKTRGQQVTLRCSPKSGHDTVSWYQQALGQGPQFIFQYYEEEERQRGNFPDRFSGHQFPNYSSELNVNALLLGDSALYLCASSFWTTGRTGELFFGEGSRLTVL.

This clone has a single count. The CDR3 region has the DNA TGTGCCACCAGTTTGGGAGATCAGCCCCAGCATTTT. This codes for CATSLGDQPQHF. The chain employs TRBV24-1 and TRBJ1-5; no firm D call. Germline V lookup: CDR1 KGHDR, CDR2 SFDVKD. The CDR3 loop spans 12 amino acids. The V and J ends lost 6 bases and 5 bases respectively, with 7 bases between them.

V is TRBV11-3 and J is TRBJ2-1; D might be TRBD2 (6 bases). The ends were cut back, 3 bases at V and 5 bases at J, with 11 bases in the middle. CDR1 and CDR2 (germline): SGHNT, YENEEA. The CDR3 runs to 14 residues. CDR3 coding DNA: TGTGCCAGCAGCTTGGGACTGGCTAACAATGAGCAGTTCTTC. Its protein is CASSLGLANNEQFF.

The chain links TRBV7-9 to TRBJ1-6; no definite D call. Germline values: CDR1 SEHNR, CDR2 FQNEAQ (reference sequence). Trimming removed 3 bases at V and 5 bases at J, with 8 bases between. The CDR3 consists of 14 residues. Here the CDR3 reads CASSLGLDNSPLHF. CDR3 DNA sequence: TGTGCCAGCAGCTTGGGCCTGGATAATTCACCCCTCCACTTT.

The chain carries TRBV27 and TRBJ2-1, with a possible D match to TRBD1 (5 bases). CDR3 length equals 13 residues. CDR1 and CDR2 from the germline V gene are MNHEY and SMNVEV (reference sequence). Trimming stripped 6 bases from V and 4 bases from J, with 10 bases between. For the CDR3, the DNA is TGTGCCAGCAGAGGTCAGGGATACAATGAGCAGTTCTTC. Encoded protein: CASRGQGYNEQFF.

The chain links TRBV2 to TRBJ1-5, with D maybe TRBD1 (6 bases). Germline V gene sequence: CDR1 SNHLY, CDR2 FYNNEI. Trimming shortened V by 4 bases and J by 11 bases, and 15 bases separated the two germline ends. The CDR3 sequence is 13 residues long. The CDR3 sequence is CASSVRGGTAQHF. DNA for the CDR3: TGTGCCAGCAGTGTGAGGGGGGGAACGGCCCAGCATTTT.

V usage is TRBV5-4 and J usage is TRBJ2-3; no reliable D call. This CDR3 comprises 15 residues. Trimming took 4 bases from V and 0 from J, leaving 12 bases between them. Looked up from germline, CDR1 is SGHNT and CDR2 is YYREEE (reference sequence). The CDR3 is CASSTPKTSTDTQYF. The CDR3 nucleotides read TGTGCCAGCAGCACACCTAAGACTAGCACAGATACGCAGTATTTT.

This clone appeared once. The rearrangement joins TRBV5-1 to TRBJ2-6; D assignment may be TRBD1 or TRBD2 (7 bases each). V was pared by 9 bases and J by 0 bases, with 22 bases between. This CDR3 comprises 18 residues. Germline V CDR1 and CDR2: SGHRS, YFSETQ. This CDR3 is CATRGGKGTVSGANVLTF. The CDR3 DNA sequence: TGCGCCACCAGGGGGGGAAAGGGAACCGTCTCTGGGGCCAACGTCCTGACTTTC.

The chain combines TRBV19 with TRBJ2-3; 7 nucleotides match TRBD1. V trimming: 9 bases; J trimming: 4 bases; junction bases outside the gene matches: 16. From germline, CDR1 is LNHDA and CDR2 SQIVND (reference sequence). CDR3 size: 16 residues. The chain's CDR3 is CASLRGEGAIADTQYF. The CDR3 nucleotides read TGTGCCAGCTTGCGAGGAGAGGGGGCTATAGCAGATACGCAGTATTTT.

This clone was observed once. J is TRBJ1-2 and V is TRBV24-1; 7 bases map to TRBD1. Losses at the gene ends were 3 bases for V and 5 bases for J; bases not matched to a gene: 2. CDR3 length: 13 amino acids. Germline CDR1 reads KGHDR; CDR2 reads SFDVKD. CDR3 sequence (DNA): TGTGCCACCAGTGATATGGGACAGTATGGCTACACCTTC. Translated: CATSDMGQYGYTF.

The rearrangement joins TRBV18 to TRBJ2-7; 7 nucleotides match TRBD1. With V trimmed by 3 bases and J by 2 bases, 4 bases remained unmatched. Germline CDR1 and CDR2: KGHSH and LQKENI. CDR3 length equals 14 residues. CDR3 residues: CASSPGTATYEQYF. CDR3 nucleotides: TGTGCCAGCTCACCTGGGACAGCGACCTACGAGCAGTACTTC.

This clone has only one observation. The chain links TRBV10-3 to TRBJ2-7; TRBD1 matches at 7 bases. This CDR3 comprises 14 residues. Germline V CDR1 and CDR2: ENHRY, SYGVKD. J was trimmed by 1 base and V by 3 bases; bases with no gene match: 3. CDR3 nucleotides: TGTGCCATCAGTGACAGGGGGAGTTCCTACGAGCAGTACTTC. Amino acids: CAISDRGSSYEQYF.

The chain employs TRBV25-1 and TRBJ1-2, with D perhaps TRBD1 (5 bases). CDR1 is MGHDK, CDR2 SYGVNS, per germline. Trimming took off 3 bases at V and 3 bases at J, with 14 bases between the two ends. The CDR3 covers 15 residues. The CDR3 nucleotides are TGTGCCAGCAGTGATTCGACAGAGCCATACTATGGCTACACCTTC. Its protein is CASSDSTEPYYGYTF.

CDR3 region: CASSLGTYTEAFF. CDR3 nucleotide sequence: TGCGCCAGCAGCTTGGGCACATACACTGAAGCTTTCTTT. This chain connects TRBV5-1 to TRBJ1-1; D not resolved. Germline assignment: CDR1 SGHRS and CDR2 YFSETQ. The CDR3 is 13 amino acids. Trimming removed 0 bases at V and 3 bases at J, with 6 bases between.

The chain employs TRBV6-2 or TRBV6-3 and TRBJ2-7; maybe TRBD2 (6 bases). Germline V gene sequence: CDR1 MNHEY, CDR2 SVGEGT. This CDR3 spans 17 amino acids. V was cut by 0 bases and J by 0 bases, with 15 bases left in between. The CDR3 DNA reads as TGTGCCAGCAGTTACTCCATTTCCGGGAGAATCTCCTACGAGCAGTACTTC. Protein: CASSYSISGRISYEQYF.

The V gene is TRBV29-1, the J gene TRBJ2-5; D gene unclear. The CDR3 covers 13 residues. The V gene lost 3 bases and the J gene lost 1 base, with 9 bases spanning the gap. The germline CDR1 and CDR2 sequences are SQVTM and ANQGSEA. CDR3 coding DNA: TGCAGCGTTGACTCGTCGGGCCAAGAGACCCAGTACTTC. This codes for CSVDSSGQETQYF.

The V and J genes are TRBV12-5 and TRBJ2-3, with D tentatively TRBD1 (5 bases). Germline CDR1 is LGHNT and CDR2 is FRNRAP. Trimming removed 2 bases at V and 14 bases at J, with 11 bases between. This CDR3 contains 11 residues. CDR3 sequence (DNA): TGTGCTAGTGGTTTGTGGGGCCGGCTGTATTTT. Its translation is CASGLWGRLYF.

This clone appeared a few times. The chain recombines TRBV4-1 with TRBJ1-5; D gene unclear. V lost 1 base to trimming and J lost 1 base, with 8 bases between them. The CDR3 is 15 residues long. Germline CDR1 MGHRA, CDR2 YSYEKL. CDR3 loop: CASSQGAVSNQPQHF. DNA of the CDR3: TGCGCCAGCAGCCAAGGGGCAGTCAGCAATCAGCCCCAGCATTTT.

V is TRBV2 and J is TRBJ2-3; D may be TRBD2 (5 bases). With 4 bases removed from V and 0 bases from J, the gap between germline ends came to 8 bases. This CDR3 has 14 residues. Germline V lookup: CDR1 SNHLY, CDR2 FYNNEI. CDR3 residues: CASSASGSTDTQYF. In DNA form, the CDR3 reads TGTGCCAGCAGTGCCAGCGGTAGCACAGATACGCAGTATTTT.

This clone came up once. The CDR3, as DNA: TGTGCCAGCAGCTCTAGCGGGGTTCTTTCCTACGAGCAGTACTTC. Its protein is CASSSSGVLSYEQYF. This sequence joins TRBV11-1 and TRBJ2-7, with 9 bases identical to TRBD2. Losses at the gene ends were 4 bases for V and 1 base for J; bases not matched to a gene: 5. Germline CDR1 reads SGHAT; CDR2 reads FQDESV (reference sequence). The CDR3 runs to 15 residues.

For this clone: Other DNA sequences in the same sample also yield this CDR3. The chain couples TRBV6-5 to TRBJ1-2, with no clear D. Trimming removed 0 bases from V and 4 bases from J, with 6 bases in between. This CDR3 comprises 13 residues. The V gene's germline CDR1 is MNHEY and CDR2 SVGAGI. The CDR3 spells CASSYSAGYGYTF. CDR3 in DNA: TGTGCCAGCAGTTACTCTGCCGGCTATGGCTACACCTTC.